This TCR beta chain was identified during a study of shared clonotypes between healthy human individuals. Authors' processing steps: Without quality scores, immunoSEQ junctional reads could not be filtered like full-length reads. This table comes from immunoSEQ multiplex PCR, and its TCRdb copy is limited to in-frame clones, with some not included. That table gives V, J and clone size, and the DNA gave D and trimming. The repertoire consists of 950,000 to 1,300,000 clones, with roughly 80% occurring once and the leading ten covering about 1.5%. Broader study findings: Rarefaction analysis demonstrated incomplete sorted-subset sequencing notwithstanding large depth. Clonotypes shared by all four donors outscored non-shared clonotypes in generation probability.

This clone was detected many times. No antigen is known for it. The V gene's germline CDR1 is SGHTA and CDR2 FQGTGA. The CDR3 has 13 residues. Trimming stripped 9 bases from V and 1 base from J, with 9 bases between. The sequence was collected from a man between 18 and 29 years old in good health. This chain joins TRBV7-3 and TRBJ2-2, with D perhaps TRBD1 (6 bases). Sequencing was carried out using memory CD4+ T cells sorted from blood. As for subset: CD45RA-negative fraction. CDR3 protein: CASQQGNTGELFF. The CDR3 DNA reads TGTGCCAGTCAACAGGGGAACACCGGGGAGCTGTTTTTT. The variable domain in full, with the rest retrieved from reference TRBV7-3 and TRBJ2-2, is GAGVSQTPSNKVTEKGKYVELRCDPISGHTALYWYRQSLGQGPEFLIYFQGTGAADDSGLPNDRFFAVRPEGSVSTLKIQRTERGDSAVYLCASQQGNTGELFFGEGSRLTVL.